Following are 24 T cell receptor beta chains from one sample sequenced in a study of T cells in narcolepsy. The repertoire was sequenced with immunoSEQ multiplex PCR; TCRdb's copy has only in-frame clones and lacks some. This table holds under 40,000 clones, around 79% found once. The sample was CD45RA- memory CD4+ T cells from PBMCs. All receptors come from a human donor with narcolepsy.

V is TRBV5-1 and J is TRBJ1-2; 8 nucleotides align to TRBD1. V dropped 3 bases and J dropped 1; count of bases not matched to a gene: 5. This CDR3 is 15 amino acids long. In germline, CDR1 is SGHRS, CDR2 YFSETQ. CDR3: CASSSGQVFNYGYTF. The DNA for the CDR3 is TGCGCCAGCAGCTCGGGACAGGTTTTTAACTATGGCTACACCTTC.

The chain recombines TRBV7-3 with TRBJ1-2, with 8 bases fitting TRBD1. The V segment lost 5 bases and the J segment 7 bases; nucleotides outside the gene matches: 9. This CDR3 spans 14 amino acids. CDR1 and CDR2 from the germline V gene are SGHTA and FQGTGA. The CDR3 bases are TGTGCCAGCAGCCTAGGACAGGGTGGGAGTGGCTACACCTTC. Its translation is CASSLGQGGSGYTF.

The chain is built from TRBV18 and TRBJ2-4; either TRBD1 or TRBD2 may fit D (5 bases each). The V and J ends lost 3 bases and 6 bases respectively, with 15 bases between them. Per germline, CDR1 KGHSH and CDR2 LQKENI. The CDR3 runs 15 residues. The CDR3 spells CASSPTAGTINIQYF. CDR3 in DNA: TGTGCCAGCTCACCGACCGCCGGGACGATAAACATTCAGTACTTC.

The V call is TRBV5-1, the J call TRBJ1-1, with a tentative D call TRBD1 (5 bases). Germline V CDR1 and CDR2: SGHRS, YFSETQ. The CDR3 covers 15 residues. V gave up 0 bases and J gave up 5 bases, with 14 bases separating them. The CDR3 loop reads CASSLDVGPGTEAFF. CDR3 coding DNA: TGCGCCAGCAGCTTGGACGTGGGGCCAGGGACTGAAGCTTTCTTT.

The CDR3: CASSQEAASSTDTQYF. CDR3 bases: TGTGCCAGCAGCCAAGAGGCAGCGTCTAGCACAGATACGCAGTATTTT. The chain joins TRBV4-2 to TRBJ2-3; D unresolved. V lost 0 bases to trimming and J lost 0 bases, with 10 bases between them. The V gene's germline CDR1 is LGHNA and CDR2 YNFKEQ. The CDR3 contains 16 residues.

This clone was found once. The CDR3, as DNA: TGTGCCAGCAGCGGGGGACACCAGCCATTTAGTAATTCACCCCTCCACTTT. This sequence encodes CASSGGHQPFSNSPLHF. The chain recombines TRBV11-2 with TRBJ1-6; perhaps TRBD1 as D (6 bases). Germline V gives CDR1 SGHAT, CDR2 FQNNGV. This CDR3 is 17 amino acids long. V shed 5 bases and J shed 6 bases, with 20 bases lying between them.

Notes on this clone: Other DNA sequences in this specimen translate into the identical CDR3. As DNA, the CDR3 is TGTGCCAGCAGCGCTGGAGGTGGAGAAGAGACCCAGTACTTC. As protein: CASSAGGGEETQYF. The chain couples TRBV9 to TRBJ2-5, with D tentatively TRBD2 (5 bases). The CDR3 runs to 14 residues. V lost 3 bases, J lost 3 bases, and 12 bases lay in between. CDR1 SGDLS and CDR2 YYNGEE come from the germline V gene.

The chain joins TRBV9 to TRBJ2-5; the match to TRBD2 covers 7 bases. J gave up 1 base and V 4 bases, and 7 bases lay outside the gene matches. Germline CDR1 is SGDLS and CDR2 is YYNGEE. CDR3 length: 15 amino acids. The CDR3 DNA reads TGTGCCAGCAGCCCCATAGGCGGGGGCCAAGAGACCCAGTACTTC. Its translation is CASSPIGGGQETQYF.

The CDR3 sequence: CASSQDFGRERGTGELFF. The CDR3, as DNA: TGCGCCAGCAGCCAAGATTTCGGCCGGGAGCGCGGCACCGGGGAGCTGTTTTTT. This chain links TRBV4-1 with TRBJ2-2, with D possibly being TRBD2 (6 bases). This CDR3 has 18 amino acids. Trimming left V 0 bases short and J 4 bases short, with 18 bases between. The germline V gene encodes CDR1 MGHRA and CDR2 YSYEKL.

Only a few counts were recorded for this clone. The chain has TRBV14 and TRBJ2-1; D is unclear. This CDR3 comprises 13 residues. Germline CDR1 reads SGHDN; CDR2 reads FVKESK. V was clipped by 1 base and J by 6 bases, with 7 bases between them. CDR3 in amino acids: CASSQVVANEQFF. The CDR3 DNA reads TGTGCCAGCAGCCAAGTGGTAGCCAATGAGCAGTTCTTC.

V gene TRBV5-4 combines with J gene TRBJ2-1; TRBD1 agrees at 7 bases. V trimming: 4 bases; J trimming: 0 bases; junction bases outside the gene matches: 4. Per the germline V gene, CDR1 is SGHNT and CDR2 is YYREEE (reference sequence). The CDR3 totals 15 residues. The CDR3 bases are TGTGCCAGCAGCGCCGGGACAGTCTCCTACAATGAGCAGTTCTTC. Its protein is CASSAGTVSYNEQFF.

This clone was seen only once. This sequence joins TRBV2 and TRBJ2-2; D assignment may be TRBD1 or TRBD2 (7 bases each). Trimming pared 5 bases from V and 2 bases from J, leaving 21 bases between. CDR3 length: 18 residues. Germline values: CDR1 SNHLY, CDR2 FYNNEI. In DNA, the CDR3 is TGTGCCAGCAGTCCCCGACAGGGAGGGAGGATCAACACCGGGGAGCTGTTTTTT. It yields the protein CASSPRQGGRINTGELFF.

This sequence joins TRBV7-2 and TRBJ2-7; 8 bases match TRBD2. V lost 0 bases and J lost 4; bases outside the gene matches: 8. The CDR3 loop spans 16 amino acids. Germline assignment: CDR1 SGHTA and CDR2 FQGNSA. The CDR3 reads CASSLASTSGLYEQYF. The CDR3 DNA follows: TGTGCCAGCAGCTTAGCTAGCACTAGCGGCCTATACGAGCAGTACTTC.

The rearrangement uses TRBV5-4 and TRBJ1-3; D perhaps matches TRBD1 (5 bases). The CDR3 has 14 residues. The V end lost 2 bases, the J end lost 1 base, and 7 bases lay between the germline ends. CDR1 is SGHNT and CDR2 is YYREEE in the germline V gene (reference sequence). CDR3 sequence reads: CASSFRDSGNTIYF. Written as DNA, the CDR3 is TGTGCCAGCAGCTTCAGGGATTCTGGAAACACCATATATTTT.

This clone was detected only once. The chain is built from TRBV30 and TRBJ1-5; tentative D call: TRBD1 (6 bases). Germline CDR1 is GTSNPN and CDR2 is SVGIG (reference sequence). The CDR3 is 15 residues long. The germline V and J ends were trimmed by 3 bases and 2 bases, with 14 bases remaining between them. CDR3: CAWSMSRGGNQPQHF. The CDR3 DNA reads TGTGCCTGGAGCATGTCCAGGGGAGGCAATCAGCCCCAGCATTTT.

V and J are TRBV19 and TRBJ2-2; TRBD1 might be the D (5 bases). Germline V CDR1 and CDR2: LNHDA, SQIVND (reference sequence). The CDR3 length is 14 residues. V was trimmed by 3 bases and J by 1 base, leaving 6 bases between them. The CDR3 reads CASSIDRNTGELFF. CDR3 nucleotides: TGTGCCAGTAGTATCGACAGGAACACCGGGGAGCTGTTTTTT. Looking up the rest from reference TRBV19 and TRBJ2-2 gives the full variable domain: DGGITQSPKYLFRKEGQNVTLSCEQNLNHDAMYWYRQDPGQGLRLIYYSQIVNDFQKGDIAEGYSVSREKKESFPLTVTSAQKNPTAFYLCASSIDRNTGELFFGEGSRLTVL.

This chain uses TRBV15 with TRBJ2-7; D is perhaps TRBD1 (6 bases). Germline V gene lookup returns CDR1 LNHNV and CDR2 YYDKDF (reference sequence). The V and J ends lost 0 bases and 2 bases respectively, with 11 bases between them. The CDR3 runs 15 residues. The CDR3 coding sequence is TGTGCCACCAGCAGAGATCCCGGACAGACCTACGAGCAGTACTTC. Encoded protein: CATSRDPGQTYEQYF.

The chain has TRBV25-1 and TRBJ1-1; tentatively, D is TRBD1 (6 bases). V was clipped by 4 bases and J by 1 base, with 7 bases between them. Per the germline V gene, CDR1 is MGHDK and CDR2 is SYGVNS. The CDR3 loop spans 13 amino acids. The CDR3 loop reads CASSGTANTEAFF. As DNA, the CDR3 is TGTGCCAGCAGTGGGACAGCGAACACTGAAGCTTTCTTT.

The gene calls are TRBV10-3 and TRBJ2-1; tentatively, D is TRBD2 (6 bases). Germline CDR1 and CDR2: ENHRY and SYGVKD. This CDR3 is built from 14 residues. V shed 7 bases and J shed 2 bases, with 12 bases lying between them. The DNA of the CDR3 is TGTGCCATCACCATGGGGGGAGCCTACAATGAGCAGTTCTTC. Translation: CAITMGGAYNEQFF.

This chain uses TRBV14 with TRBJ2-2; 7 nucleotides match TRBD1. The CDR3 runs to 15 residues. The trim removed 9 bases at V and 6 bases at J, leaving 13 bases unmatched. Looked up from germline, CDR1 is SGHDN and CDR2 is FVKESK. CDR3 sequence (DNA): TGTGCCAGTGCCCCGACAGGGAGCATCGCCGGGGAGCTGTTTTTT. Its translation: CASAPTGSIAGELFF.

This chain joins TRBV28 and TRBJ2-3; no reliable D call. The length of the CDR3 is 13 residues. The germline V gene has CDR1 MDHEN and CDR2 SYDVKM. V lost 5 bases to trimming and J lost 6 bases, with 12 bases between them. DNA of the CDR3: TGTGCCAGCAGTCCACCGCCGTCCGATACGCAGTATTTT. This codes for CASSPPPSDTQYF.

The CDR3 DNA reads as TGTGCCAGCAGCTTAGTGTTACAGGGCCCTAACTATGGCTACACCTTC. Residues: CASSLVLQGPNYGYTF. V usage is TRBV7-8 and J usage is TRBJ1-2; weak D call: TRBD1 (6 bases). The CDR3 extends over 16 amino acids. V was cut by 1 base and J by 0 bases, with 12 bases left in between. Germline loops: CDR1 SGHVS, CDR2 FQNEAQ.

The chain employs TRBV15 and TRBJ2-1; D could derive from TRBD1 or TRBD2 (5 bases each). Germline CDR1 is LNHNV and CDR2 is YYDKDF (reference sequence). Deletions cut 0 bases from V and 8 bases from J, with 8 bases between. There are 13 residues in the CDR3. This chain's CDR3 is CATSRDQGDEQFF. CDR3 DNA sequence: TGTGCCACCAGCAGAGATCAGGGAGATGAGCAGTTCTTC. Looking up the rest from reference TRBV15 and TRBJ2-1 gives the full variable domain: DAMVIQNPRYQVTQFGKPVTLSCSQTLNHNVMYWYQQKSSQAPKLLFHYYDKDFNNEADTPDNFQSRRPNTSFCFLDIRSPGLGDTAMYLCATSRDQGDEQFFGPGTRLTVL.

The chain is built from TRBV29-1 and TRBJ2-3; 7 bases match TRBD1. The V gene end was trimmed by 4 bases and the J gene end by 2 bases; junction bases not matched to a gene: 12. Germline CDR1 and CDR2: SQVTM and ANQGSEA. This CDR3 contains 16 residues. The CDR3 DNA follows: TGCAGCGTTGGCAAACCGGGACAGTCTTACACAGATACGCAGTATTTT. Translation gives CSVGKPGQSYTDTQYF.